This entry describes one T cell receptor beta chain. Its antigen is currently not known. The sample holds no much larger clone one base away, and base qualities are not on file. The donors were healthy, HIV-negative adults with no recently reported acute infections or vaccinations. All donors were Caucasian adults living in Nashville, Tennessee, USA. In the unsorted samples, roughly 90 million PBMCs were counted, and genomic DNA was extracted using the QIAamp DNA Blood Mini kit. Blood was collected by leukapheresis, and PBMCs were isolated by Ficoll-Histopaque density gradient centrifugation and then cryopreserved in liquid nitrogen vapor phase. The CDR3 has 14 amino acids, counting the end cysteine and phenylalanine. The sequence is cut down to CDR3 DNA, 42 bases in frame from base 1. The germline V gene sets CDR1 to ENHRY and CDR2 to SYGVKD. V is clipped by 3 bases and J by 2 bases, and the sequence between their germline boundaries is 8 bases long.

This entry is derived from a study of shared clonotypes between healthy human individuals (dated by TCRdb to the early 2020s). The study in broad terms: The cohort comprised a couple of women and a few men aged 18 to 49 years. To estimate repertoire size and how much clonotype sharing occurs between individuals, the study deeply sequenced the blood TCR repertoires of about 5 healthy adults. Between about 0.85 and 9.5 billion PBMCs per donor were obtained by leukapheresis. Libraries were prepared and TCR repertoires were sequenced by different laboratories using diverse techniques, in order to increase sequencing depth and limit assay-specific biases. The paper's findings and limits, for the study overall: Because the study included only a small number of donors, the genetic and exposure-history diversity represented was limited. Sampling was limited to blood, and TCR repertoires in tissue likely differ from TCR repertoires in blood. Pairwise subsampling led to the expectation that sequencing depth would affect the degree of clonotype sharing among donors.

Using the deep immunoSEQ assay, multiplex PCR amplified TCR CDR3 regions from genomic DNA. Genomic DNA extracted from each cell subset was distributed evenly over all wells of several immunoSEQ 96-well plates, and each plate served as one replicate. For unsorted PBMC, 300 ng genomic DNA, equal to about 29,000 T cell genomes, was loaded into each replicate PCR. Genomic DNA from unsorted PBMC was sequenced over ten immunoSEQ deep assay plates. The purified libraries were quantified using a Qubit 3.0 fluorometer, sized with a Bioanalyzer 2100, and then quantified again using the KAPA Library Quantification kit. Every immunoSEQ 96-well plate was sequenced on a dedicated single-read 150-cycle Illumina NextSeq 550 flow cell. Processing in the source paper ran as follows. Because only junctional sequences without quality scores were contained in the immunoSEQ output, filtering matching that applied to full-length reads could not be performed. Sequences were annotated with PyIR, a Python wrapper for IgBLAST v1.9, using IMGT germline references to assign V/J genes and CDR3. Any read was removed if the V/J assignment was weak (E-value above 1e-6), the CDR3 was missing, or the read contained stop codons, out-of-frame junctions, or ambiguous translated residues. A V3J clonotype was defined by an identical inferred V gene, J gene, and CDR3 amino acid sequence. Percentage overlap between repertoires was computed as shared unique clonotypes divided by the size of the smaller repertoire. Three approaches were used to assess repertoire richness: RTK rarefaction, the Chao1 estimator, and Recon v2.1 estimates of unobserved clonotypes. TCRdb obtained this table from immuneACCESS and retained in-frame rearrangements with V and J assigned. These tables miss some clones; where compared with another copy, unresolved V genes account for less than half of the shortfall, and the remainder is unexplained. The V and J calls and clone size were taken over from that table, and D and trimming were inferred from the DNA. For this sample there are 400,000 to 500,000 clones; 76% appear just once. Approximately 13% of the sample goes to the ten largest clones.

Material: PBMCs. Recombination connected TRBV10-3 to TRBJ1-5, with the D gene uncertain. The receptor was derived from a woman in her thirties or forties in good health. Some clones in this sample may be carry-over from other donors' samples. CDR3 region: CAISESYGNQPQHF. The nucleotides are TGTGCCATCAGTGAATCTTATGGCAATCAGCCCCAGCATTTT.